This is a list of T cell receptor beta chains from one sample in a study of shared clonotypes between healthy human individuals. Profiled with immunoSEQ multiplex PCR; TCRdb holds only in-frame clones, not every one. This sample has about 480,000 clones, with almost 80% found just once. Sequenced: PBMCs. These receptors were obtained from a woman in her forties in good health. Some clones in this sample may be carry-over from other donors' samples. Each CDR3 is given with its conserved first and last residue.

j_call: TRBJ1-2; v_call: TRBV6-1; cdr3_aa: CASTPGADYGYTF
j_call: TRBJ1-6; v_call: TRBV30; cdr3_aa: CAWRDRLGALYNSPLHF
j_call: TRBJ2-2; v_call: TRBV11-2; cdr3_aa: CASSHRQGFTGELFF
j_call: TRBJ2-1; v_call: TRBV28; cdr3_aa: CASSGDSDSYNEQFF
j_call: TRBJ1-5; v_call: TRBV7-8; cdr3_aa: CASSLRRWVGNQPQHF
j_call: TRBJ2-3; v_call: TRBV5-1; cdr3_aa: CASSFGPTGRADTQYF
j_call: TRBJ2-3; v_call: TRBV18; cdr3_aa: CASSPATGPHTDTQYF
j_call: TRBJ2-7; v_call: TRBV28; cdr3_aa: CASSLGLAGLKGEQYF
j_call: TRBJ2-7; v_call: TRBV28; cdr3_aa: CASTPSGAPYEQYF
j_call: TRBJ2-2; v_call: TRBV9; cdr3_aa: CASSPRLVAGNTGELFF
j_call: TRBJ2-3; v_call: TRBV5-1; cdr3_aa: CASSLGLDDTQYF
j_call: TRBJ2-1; v_call: TRBV7-2; cdr3_aa: CASSSRLTSGRANEQFF
j_call: TRBJ2-5; v_call: TRBV19; cdr3_aa: CASGGLAGGIETQYF
j_call: TRBJ1-1; v_call: TRBV11-3; cdr3_aa: CASSRDGRNTEAFF
j_call: TRBJ2-1; v_call: TRBV7-3; cdr3_aa: CASSRGEGYEQFF
j_call: TRBJ1-4; v_call: TRBV4-3; cdr3_aa: CASSQDRGRDRESEKLFF
j_call: TRBJ2-7; v_call: TRBV7-9; cdr3_aa: CASRATGSGDYEQYF
j_call: TRBJ2-6; v_call: TRBV27; cdr3_aa: CASSFRDRTGANVLTF
j_call: TRBJ2-3; v_call: TRBV5-1; cdr3_aa: CASKDRGLDTQYF
j_call: TRBJ2-1; v_call: TRBV11-2; cdr3_aa: CASSRLGLAGFLVNEQFF
j_call: TRBJ1-1; v_call: TRBV18; cdr3_aa: CASSPSRTEAFF
j_call: TRBJ2-7; v_call: TRBV7-2; cdr3_aa: CASSLARSLAGIEQYF
j_call: TRBJ2-1; v_call: TRBV4-3; cdr3_aa: CASSPLHGGSRNEQFF
j_call: TRBJ2-1; v_call: TRBV7-3; cdr3_aa: CASSLNAGANSYNEQFF
j_call: TRBJ1-4; v_call: TRBV30; cdr3_aa: CAWRDPFGGGEKLFF
j_call: TRBJ2-1; v_call: TRBV11-2; cdr3_aa: CASSLKSGDYNEQFF
j_call: TRBJ2-1; v_call: TRBV4-1; cdr3_aa: CASSQDDRNTYNEQFF
j_call: TRBJ1-4; v_call: TRBV5-1; cdr3_aa: CASSSTGGGNEKLFF
j_call: TRBJ2-3; v_call: TRBV6-1; cdr3_aa: CASRWTSGRTDTQYF
j_call: TRBJ1-1; v_call: TRBV18; cdr3_aa: CASSPPSGSSTEAFF
j_call: TRBJ1-1; v_call: TRBV6-5; cdr3_aa: CASSPPGTGPEAFF
j_call: TRBJ2-5; v_call: TRBV7-2; cdr3_aa: CASSPAGGQETQYF
j_call: TRBJ2-7; v_call: TRBV7-9; cdr3_aa: CASSNRGPKYEQYF
j_call: TRBJ2-6; v_call: TRBV27; cdr3_aa: CASSFGGAGANVLTF
j_call: TRBJ1-5; v_call: TRBV7-9; cdr3_aa: CASSPDSNQPQHF
j_call: TRBJ2-3; v_call: TRBV7-2; cdr3_aa: CASSLVAATTDTQYF
j_call: TRBJ2-1; v_call: TRBV7-2; cdr3_aa: CASSSTGVAGGYNEQFF
j_call: TRBJ1-5; v_call: TRBV30; cdr3_aa: CAWSPARLQPQHF